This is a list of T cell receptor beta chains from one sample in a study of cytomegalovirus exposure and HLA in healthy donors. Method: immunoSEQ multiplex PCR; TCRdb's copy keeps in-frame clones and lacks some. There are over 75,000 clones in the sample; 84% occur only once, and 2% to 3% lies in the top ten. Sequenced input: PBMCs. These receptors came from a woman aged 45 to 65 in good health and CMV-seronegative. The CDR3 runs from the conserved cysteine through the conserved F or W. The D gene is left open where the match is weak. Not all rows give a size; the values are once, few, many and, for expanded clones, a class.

TGTGCCGGACCCTTAGGGACCAGGGGCGATGAGCAGTTCTTC,CAGPLGTRGDEQFF,TRBV6-5,NA,TRBJ2-1,NA
TGCAGCGTTGAGCCGGGGGGCACTGAAGCTTTCTTT,CSVEPGGTEAFF,TRBV29-1,NA,TRBJ1-1,NA
TGCAGCGTTGCAACCTCCGGGGGGAGGGCTTTCTTT,CSVATSGGRAFF,TRBV29-1,NA,TRBJ1-1,NA
TGCGCCAGCAGCCAAGGGCCAGGGGCTAGTACTGAAGCTTTCTTT,CASSQGPGASTEAFF,TRBV4-1,NA,TRBJ1-1,NA
TGTGCCAGCAGACGACTAACAGGGACCGGAACTGAAGCTTTCTTT,CASRRLTGTGTEAFF,TRBV6-5,NA,TRBJ1-1,NA
TGTGCCAGCAGCCGACAGGGGGCAAACACCGGGGAGCTGTTTTTT,CASSRQGANTGELFF,TRBV9,NA,TRBJ2-2,TRBD1
TGTGCCAGAAGCTCGGGTCTTAATCAGCCCCAGCATTTT,CARSSGLNQPQHF,TRBV5-3,few,TRBJ1-5,NA
TGTGCCAGCAAGTCCGGGACAGGTGTCTACAATGAGCAGTTCTTC,CASKSGTGVYNEQFF,TRBV2,NA,TRBJ2-1,TRBD1
TGTGCCAGCAGCTTAGAGGCGGGAGGGCCCAACACCGGGGAGCTGTTTTTT,CASSLEAGGPNTGELFF,TRBV13,NA,TRBJ2-2,TRBD2
TGTGCCAGCAGCCAAGATATCGGGTATGGGGGGAAGCAGTTCTTC,CASSQDIGYGGKQFF,TRBV4-2,once,TRBJ2-1,NA
TGTGCCAGCAGTGAATTCTTGGGGACAGGGCTCTATAGCACTCAGCCCCAGCATTTT,CASSEFLGTGLYSTQPQHF,TRBV2,once,TRBJ1-5,TRBD1
TGCAGCGTTGACAGGGGAACAGAGACCCAGTACTTC,CSVDRGTETQYF,TRBV29-1,few,TRBJ2-5,NA
TGTGCCAGCAGTCCTCGGGGGGAGGAACAGTTCTTC,CASSPRGEEQFF,TRBV28,NA,TRBJ2-1,TRBD2
TGTGCCAGCAGCCAACTGCGTAACTATGGCTACACCTTC,CASSQLRNYGYTF,TRBV7-9,NA,TRBJ1-2,NA
TGCGCCAGCAGCCTAGGGGACACACTTCGGGATACGCAGTATTTT,CASSLGDTLRDTQYF,TRBV4-1,NA,TRBJ2-3,NA
TGTGCCAGCAGCCAAGCACTAGCGGGGAGGAATACGCAGTATTTT,CASSQALAGRNTQYF,TRBV14,NA,TRBJ2-3,TRBD2
TGTGCCAGCAGCGTAGGCGGGACAGTGAACTATGGCTACACCTTC,CASSVGGTVNYGYTF,TRBV9,NA,TRBJ1-2,TRBD1
TGTGCCAGCAGCTCCCACGTGGGGGGGGCCTGGTATACCCCCCAGTACTTC,CASSSHVGGAWYTPQYF,TRBV7-9,NA,TRBJ2-5,NA
TGCGCCAGCAGCCGAATAGGGGCAACTAATGAAAAACTGTTTTTT,CASSRIGATNEKLFF,TRBV4-1,NA,TRBJ1-4,NA
TGTGCCAGCTCACCACCGGGGACAGCGAGCTCCTACGAGCAGTACTTC,CASSPPGTASSYEQYF,TRBV18,NA,TRBJ2-7,TRBD1
TGTGCCAGCAGTTCGAGGGCAGATAATTCCCCCCTCCACTTT,CASSSRADNSPLHF,TRBV6-5,NA,TRBJ1-6,NA
TGTGCCAGCGACCTGACTAGCGGGAGGCGCACAGATACGCAGTATTTT,CASDLTSGRRTDTQYF,TRBV7-9,NA,TRBJ2-3,TRBD2
TGTGCCAGCGATTACAGGGGGACGAGCAATCAGCCCCAGCATTTT,CASDYRGTSNQPQHF,TRBV19,NA,TRBJ1-5,TRBD1
TGTGCCAGCACTGACCAGGGAACTGAAGCTTTCTTT,CASTDQGTEAFF,TRBV7-9,NA,TRBJ1-1,NA
TGTGCCAGCAGCGTCCAGGGGCCCGAAGCTGAAGCTTTCTTT,CASSVQGPEAEAFF,TRBV9,NA,TRBJ1-1,NA
TGTGCCATCAGTGAGTACAGGGAAGGTGAAAAACTGTTTTTT,CAISEYREGEKLFF,TRBV10-3,NA,TRBJ1-4,NA
TGTGCCAGCAGCCCTGGACTAGCGCTGAATGAGCAGTTCTTC,CASSPGLALNEQFF,TRBV7-2,once,TRBJ2-1,TRBD2
TGTGCCAGCAGCCCCGGAGGGCCCCCCAAAGCTTTCTTT,CASSPGGPPKAFF,TRBV6-6,NA,TRBJ1-1,NA
TGTGCCAGCAGCTCCGGGACAGAAAAGAATCAGCCCCAGCATTTT,CASSSGTEKNQPQHF,TRBV11-2,once,TRBJ1-5,TRBD1
TGTGCCAGCAGTGAGGGCTTTGATGGGGGCATGACTGAAGCTTTCTTT,CASSEGFDGGMTEAFF,TRBV6-1,once,TRBJ1-1,NA
TGTGCCAGCAGTGGAGAGGCAGGGGTCGGGGAGCTGTTTTTT,CASSGEAGVGELFF,TRBV6-1,NA,TRBJ2-2,NA
TGTGCCAGCAGCTCAAGGACTCGCCCCTACAATGAGCAGTTCTTC,CASSSRTRPYNEQFF,TRBV5-5,few,TRBJ2-1,NA
TGCGCCAGCAGCTCGACCGTAGCGGGAGGGACAGATACGCAGTATTTT,CASSSTVAGGTDTQYF,TRBV5-1,NA,TRBJ2-3,TRBD2
TGTGCCAGCAGTTTAATCGGCCAGGGGGCTGGCTACACCTTC,CASSLIGQGAGYTF,TRBV27,NA,TRBJ1-2,TRBD1
TGTGCCAGCAGCTTAGGGGCGGTCAACACCGGGGAGCTGTTTTTT,CASSLGAVNTGELFF,TRBV7-3,NA,TRBJ2-2,NA
TGCGCCAGCAGCCCCGACAGACACACTGAAGCTTTCTTT,CASSPDRHTEAFF,TRBV10-1,few,TRBJ1-1,NA
TGTGCCAGCAGCTTGATGATGCGCGTGAAGGGGGCTTATGGAAACACCATATATTTT,CASSLMMRVKGAYGNTIYF,TRBV7-8,NA,TRBJ1-3,TRBD1
TGTGCCAGCAGCAACGGACAGACCTCCGGGCAGCCCCAGCATTTT,CASSNGQTSGQPQHF,TRBV11-1,NA,TRBJ1-5,NA
TGTGCCAGCAGTGGCCGGGGGGAAACTGAAGCTTTCTTT,CASSGRGETEAFF,TRBV6-1,NA,TRBJ1-1,NA
TGTGCCAGCACTAAAGGAGGGAACACTGAAGCTTTCTTT,CASTKGGNTEAFF,TRBV27,NA,TRBJ1-1,NA
TGTGCCAGCAGTGAAGGGACAGGGACCTACGAGCAGTACTTC,CASSEGTGTYEQYF,TRBV2,NA,TRBJ2-7,TRBD1
TGTGCCAGCAGGGAAACTTCCTACAATGAGCAGTTCTTC,CASRETSYNEQFF,TRBV6-1,NA,TRBJ2-1,NA
TGTGCCAGCAGGCGGGGCGCTTACAATGAGCAGTTCTTC,CASRRGAYNEQFF,TRBV6-5,NA,TRBJ2-1,NA
TGTGCCAGCAGCTTTTTCGGACAGGGGGGAAACCCGGGGACCCAGTACTTC,CASSFFGQGGNPGTQYF,TRBV7-9,NA,TRBJ2-5,TRBD1
TGTGCCAGCAGCCAAGATTATAGCGGGAGATGGGGCACAGATACGCAGTATTTT,CASSQDYSGRWGTDTQYF,TRBV4-2,NA,TRBJ2-3,TRBD2
TGTGCCAGCAGTATTGAGGCTATACAAACCTACGAGCAGTACTTC,CASSIEAIQTYEQYF,TRBV6-1,NA,TRBJ2-7,NA
TGTGCCAGCTCACCACCTTCTGTTAACACTGAAGCTTTCTTT,CASSPPSVNTEAFF,TRBV18,NA,TRBJ1-1,NA
TGCGCCAGCAGCCCGGATGGGGGGGAAAACACTGAAGCTTTCTTT,CASSPDGGENTEAFF,TRBV5-1,NA,TRBJ1-1,NA
TGTGCCAGCAGCCAAGATCGTTTTGGCGGGGGCTACGAGCAGTACTTC,CASSQDRFGGGYEQYF,TRBV4-2,NA,TRBJ2-7,TRBD2
TGTGCCAGCTCACTCCTGGAACTTCCGGGACAGGGGTTCATGAACACTGAAGCTTTCTTT,CASSLLELPGQGFMNTEAFF,TRBV18,NA,TRBJ1-1,TRBD1
TGTGCCAGCAGCTTAACGCAGGGGATGGGGGAGCAGTTCTTC,CASSLTQGMGEQFF,TRBV7-9,NA,TRBJ2-1,NA
TGTGCTAGTGGTTTGGTACAGGTGGCCGGGGAGCTGTTTTTT,CASGLVQVAGELFF,TRBV12-5,NA,TRBJ2-2,NA
TGTGCCAGCAGCAGCTATAGCGGGAAATCCTACAATGAGCAGTTCTTC,CASSSYSGKSYNEQFF,TRBV7-8,NA,TRBJ2-1,TRBD2